A selection of T cell receptor beta chains follows, all from one sample in a study of T cell repertoires in cytomegalovirus infection. No antigens are known for them. TCRdb itself ran the reads through MiXCR, one entry per CDR3 protein. The sample consists of about 830,000 distinct CDR3 sequences, about 30% of them appearing once. The starting material was cultured CD8+ T cells from PBMCs, obtained from culture after CMV antigen stimulation. The receptors derive from a human donor in good health (CMV status not recorded). Some clones in this sample may be carry-over from other donors' samples. Both conserved end residues are part of each CDR3. D genes are given only for firm matches. Not every row has a clone size; where given, it reads once, few, many or a size class.

TGTGCCAGCACCCCCTTGGGACAAAACCCCTTCTCTGGAAACACCATATATTTT	CASTPLGQNPFSGNTIYF	TRBV7-9	18	NA	few	TRBJ1-3
TGTGCCAGTAGTATAGTAGGGCTCTCCTACAATGAGCAGTTCTTC	CASSIVGLSYNEQFF	TRBV19	15	NA	few	TRBJ2-1
TGCACCAGCAGCCAGAGGGGGGAGGGTAACTATGGCTACACCTTC	CTSSQRGEGNYGYTF	TRBV4-1	15	NA	NA	TRBJ1-2
TGTGCCAGCAGTTACTCGTGGACTAGCGGAGTGAACACCGGGGAGCTGTTTTTT	CASSYSWTSGVNTGELFF	TRBV6-5	18	TRBD2	many	TRBJ2-2
TGTGCCAGCCCGAGGACACCCGCCCCTGAAGCTTTCTTT	CASPRTPAPEAFF	TRBV2	13	NA	NA	TRBJ1-1
TGCGTGGGGGGAACAAGGACCGGGGAGCTGTTTTTT	CVGGTRTGELFF	TRBV7-6	12	NA	many	TRBJ2-2
TGTGCCAGCAGCCCCCTCGAAGGGGGGGAGTCCTACAATGAGCAGTTCTTC	CASSPLEGGESYNEQFF	TRBV7-9	17	NA	NA	TRBJ2-1
TGTGCCAGCAGCTTAGGTTCGCGGGGTGGCACTGAAGCTTTCTTT	CASSLGSRGGTEAFF	TRBV7-6	15	NA	many	TRBJ1-1
TGTGCCAGCAGCTTGGCAGGGAGTACCATATATTTT	CASSLAGSTIYF	TRBV5-4	12	NA	NA	TRBJ1-3
TGTGCCAGCAGACTGACAGACGCTAACTATGGCTACACCTTC	CASRLTDANYGYTF	TRBV27	14	NA	few	TRBJ1-2
TGCGCCAGCAGCCCCGGGAGTGGGGCGAGCTCCTACGAGCAGTACTTC	CASSPGSGASSYEQYF	TRBV4-1	16	NA	few	TRBJ2-7
TGCGCCAGCAGCCAAGAACGGGGCCTCTTTCGGTTCTTC	CASSQERGLFRFF	TRBV4-1	13	NA	NA	TRBJ2-1
TGTGCCAGTAGTCCCTGGGGTCTCTCTCGGTACGAGCAGTACTTC	CASSPWGLSRYEQYF	TRBV19	15	NA	NA	TRBJ2-7
TGTGCTAGTGGTTGGGTGGGGTCTGGAAACACCATATATTTT	CASGWVGSGNTIYF	TRBV12-5	14	NA	NA	TRBJ1-3
TGTGCCAGCAGCTTGAAAGATATGGGACACGTGAACACTGAAGCTTTCTTT	CASSLKDMGHVNTEAFF	TRBV5-7	17	NA	NA	TRBJ1-1
TGCGCCAGCAGTGAACCTAGCGGGGTCCAAGAGACCCAGTACTTC	CASSEPSGVQETQYF	TRBV10-2	15	TRBD2	NA	TRBJ2-5
TGTGCCAGCAGCCGGGTTGTGTTAGCGGCCGCCTACGAGCAGTACTTC	CASSRVVLAAAYEQYF	TRBV5-6	16	NA	NA	TRBJ2-7
TGTGCCAGCAGGCCGACCGGACTGGAGCTGTTTTTT	CASRPTGLELFF	TRBV28	12	NA	NA	TRBJ2-2
TGCGCCAGCAGCCAAGCGAGGACTAGCGTATTTTACAGCTCCTACAATGAGCAGTTCTTC	CASSQARTSVFYSSYNEQFF	TRBV4-1	20	TRBD2	few	TRBJ2-1
TGTGCCACCAGCGGGGGACTAGCGGGGGGCACAGATACGCAGTATTTT	CATSGGLAGGTDTQYF	TRBV15	16	TRBD2	NA	TRBJ2-3
TGTGCCAGCAGTTTCAAGTATTTGAAAGCTTTCTTT	CASSFKYLKAFF	TRBV12-3/TRBV12-4	12	NA	NA	TRBJ1-1
TGCGCCAGCAGCCAAGGGGACATTCTCTACAATGAGCAGTTCTTC	CASSQGDILYNEQFF	TRBV4-1	15	NA	few	TRBJ2-1
TGTGCCAGCAGCGTAGCGGGGGGGCCCGATGAGCAGTTCTTC	CASSVAGGPDEQFF	TRBV9	14	TRBD2	NA	TRBJ2-1
TGTGCCAGCAGCGTCGGGACAGGGGGCGCGTACACTGAAGCTTTCTTT	CASSVGTGGAYTEAFF	TRBV7-6	16	TRBD1	many	TRBJ1-1
TGTGCCAGCAGGACAGGGATCTACGAGCAGTACTTC	CASRTGIYEQYF	TRBV12-3/TRBV12-4	12	TRBD1	few	TRBJ2-7
TGTGCCAGCAGCTCCGGCGGTGGATCGTTTCAGCCCCAGCATTTT	CASSSGGGSFQPQHF	TRBV5-6	15	NA	NA	TRBJ1-5
TGTGCCAGCAGCACCACAGGGAGCAGCGGGGAGCTGTTTTTT	CASSTTGSSGELFF	TRBV9	14	NA	NA	TRBJ2-2
TGTGCCAGCAGTTACTCGACGGAGTTGGGAGTTGGGAATAGCAATCAGCCCCAGCATTTT	CASSYSTELGVGNSNQPQHF	TRBV6-6	20	NA	few	TRBJ1-5
TGTGCCAGCGTTGAGACAGGGCCCAAAAACATTCAGTACTTC	CASVETGPKNIQYF	TRBV7-3	14	TRBD1	few	TRBJ2-4
TGCGCCAGCAGCCAAGGGCTCGGGCCTAGGGCCAACGTCCTGACTTTC	CASSQGLGPRANVLTF	TRBV4-3	16	NA	NA	TRBJ2-6
TGTGCCAGCAGTTACGGGAGTCCACTAGTATATGGCTGCACCTTC	CASSYGSPLVYGCTF	TRBV12-3/TRBV12-4	15	NA	NA	TRBJ1-2
TGTGCCACTGCCCCAGGGAACACTGAAGCTTTCTTT	CATAPGNTEAFF	TRBV19	12	NA	NA	TRBJ1-1
TGTGCCAGCAGCTTGGGACTAATCCATGAGCAGTTCTTC	CASSLGLIHEQFF	TRBV11-2	13	TRBD2	NA	TRBJ2-1
TGTGCCAGCAGCTCGGCCTTTCAGGGAAACTATGGCTACACCTTC	CASSSAFQGNYGYTF	TRBV11-1	15	NA	NA	TRBJ1-2
TGTGCCAGTAGTATCCGGGACTACAACCAGGGCAATGAGCAGTTCTTC	CASSIRDYNQGNEQFF	TRBV19	16	TRBD2	NA	TRBJ2-1
TGTGCCACTCTCGGGACAGCGATCTATGGCTACACCTTC	CATLGTAIYGYTF	TRBV2	13	TRBD1	few	TRBJ1-2
TGTGCCAGCAGTTCCACAGGGGTGGGGAGGTACAATGAGCAGTTCTTC	CASSSTGVGRYNEQFF	TRBV12-3/TRBV12-4	16	NA	many	TRBJ2-1
TGTGCCAGCAGCGTAAACCCCGTGAATGAGCAGTTCTTC	CASSVNPVNEQFF	TRBV6-1	13	NA	few	TRBJ2-1
TGTGCCAGCAGTTACTCGTTCAGGGGGAACACCGGGGAGCTGTTTTTT	CASSYSFRGNTGELFF	TRBV6-8	16	NA	NA	TRBJ2-2
TGTGCCAGCAGCACCTCGGACAGCCCTCCTCAAGAGACCCAGTACTTC	CASSTSDSPPQETQYF	TRBV7-9	16	NA	few	TRBJ2-5
TGTGCCAGCACCCCGGTGTTCGACAATTCACCCCTCCACTTT	CASTPVFDNSPLHF	TRBV28	14	NA	NA	TRBJ1-6
TGTGCCAGCAGTTATTACGGTTTACAGGGAGCGGACACAGATACGCAGTATTTT	CASSYYGLQGADTDTQYF	TRBV6-2/TRBV6-3	18	NA	NA	TRBJ2-3